Listed below are T cell receptor beta chains from one sample, sequenced in a study of blood T cell repertoires in COVID-19. Profiling relied on immunoSEQ multiplex PCR, and the TCRdb table lists in-frame clones only, not all of them. The table shows under 90,000 clones, with about 88% occurring only once. Sequencing used peripheral blood. The receptors here all came from a man between 65 and 85 years old with active or convalescent COVID-19. The CDR3 runs from the conserved cysteine through the conserved F or W. A D gene is named only where the DNA matches it firmly. Size tells how often a clone was seen (once, few, many) or the class of an expanded clone, and some rows leave it out.

j_call	v_call	d_call	clone_size	cdr3_aa	cdr3_nt
TRBJ1-1	TRBV19	TRBD1	few	CASQGQPRTEAFF	TGTGCCAGTCAGGGACAGCCCCGAACTGAAGCTTTCTTT
TRBJ1-6	TRBV6-6	.	.	CASSYEQGHGSPLHF	TGTGCCAGCAGTTACGAGCAGGGTCACGGATCACCCCTCCACTTT
TRBJ1-6	TRBV2	TRBD1	.	CASSDRVNSPLHF	TGTGCCAGCAGCGACAGGGTGAATTCACCCCTCCACTTT
TRBJ1-2	TRBV28	TRBD1	.	CASRSPPGQGSGYTF	TGTGCCAGCAGATCGCCGCCGGGACAGGGCTCTGGCTACACCTTC
TRBJ2-5	TRBV7-2	.	.	CASSSGLSETQYF	TGTGCCAGCAGCTCAGGACTCAGTGAGACCCAGTACTTC
TRBJ2-7	TRBV11-2	.	.	CASSLFSRGNYEQYF	TGTGCCAGCAGCTTATTCAGTAGGGGGAACTACGAGCAGTACTTC
TRBJ2-7	TRBV18	.	.	CASSPGVRVYEQYF	TGTGCCAGCTCTCCAGGGGTGCGGGTCTACGAGCAGTACTTC
TRBJ1-1	TRBV7-2	.	.	CASSFDSTTEAFF	TGTGCCAGCAGCTTTGACAGTACGACTGAAGCTTTCTTT
TRBJ2-2	TRBV12-3/TRBV12-4	.	once	CASSPLGELFF	TGTGCCAGCAGTCCCCTCGGGGAGCTGTTTTTT
TRBJ2-1	TRBV20-1	.	.	CSASMIGSEQFF	TGCAGTGCTAGTATGATAGGGAGTGAGCAGTTCTTC
TRBJ1-4	TRBV6-1	.	.	CASSEGQARGEKLFF	TGTGCCAGCAGTGAAGGCCAAGCCCGAGGGGAAAAACTGTTTTTT